These 17 T cell receptor beta chains were all obtained from the same sample, sequenced in a study of T cell changes during pregnancy in multiple sclerosis. This table comes from immunoSEQ multiplex PCR, and its TCRdb copy is limited to in-frame clones, with some not included. The sample carries about 79,000 clones, about nine tenths recorded once. Sequencing used CD4+ T cells from peripheral blood mononuclear cells, obtained in the second trimester of pregnancy. Receptor source: a female donor with multiple sclerosis, enrolled in a pregnancy study.

V gene TRBV7-9 combines with J gene TRBJ1-2; D possibly corresponds to TRBD1 (5 bases). V lost 5 bases to trimming and J lost 3 bases, with 7 bases between them. In germline, CDR1 is SEHNR, CDR2 FQNEAQ (reference sequence). The CDR3 runs to 12 residues. The CDR3 is CASSGADYGYTF. CDR3 sequence (DNA): TGTGCCAGCAGCGGGGCCGACTATGGCTACACCTTC.

This chain joins TRBV6-1 and TRBJ1-5, with D tentatively TRBD1 (5 bases). Germline lookup yields CDR1 MNHNS and CDR2 SASEGT. Trimming cost V 4 bases and J 2 bases, with 6 bases left between them. The CDR3 covers 13 residues. The CDR3 DNA reads as TGTGCCAGCAGTGGGGGGGGCAATCAGCCCCAGCATTTT. Its translation: CASSGGGNQPQHF.

CDR3 region: CASSFLSGSYEQYF. CDR3 sequence (DNA): TGTGCCAGCAGTTTCTTGTCAGGCTCCTACGAGCAGTACTTC. The chain combines TRBV28 with TRBJ2-7; unclear D gene. This CDR3 has 14 amino acids. Looked up from germline, CDR1 is MDHEN and CDR2 is SYDVKM. The V and J ends lost 3 bases and 0 bases respectively, with 9 bases between them.

The chain joins TRBV5-1 to TRBJ2-1, with D tentatively TRBD2 (6 bases). The ends were cut back, 2 bases at V and 7 bases at J, with 16 bases in the middle. The CDR3 consists of 15 residues. Germline assignment: CDR1 SGHRS and CDR2 YFSETQ. CDR3: CASSFDPNGGNEQFF. CDR3 nucleotides: TGCGCCAGCAGCTTCGACCCAAATGGAGGGAATGAGCAGTTCTTC.

The gene calls are TRBV25-1 and TRBJ2-1, with D hard to call. The CDR3 runs to 13 residues. V was trimmed by 8 bases and J by 1 base, leaving 9 bases between them. Germline V CDR1 and CDR2: MGHDK, SYGVNS. For the CDR3, the DNA is TGTGCCAGCGCTGCGGATTCCTACAATGAGCAGTTCTTC. This translates into CASAADSYNEQFF.

V is TRBV7-3 and J is TRBJ2-1; 12 bases are shared with TRBD2. V gave up 5 bases and J gave up 12 bases; unmatched junction bases: 11. There are 15 residues in the CDR3. Germline V gene data show CDR1 as SGHTA and CDR2 as FQGTGA. CDR3 protein: CASSPRLAGEGGQFF. The CDR3 DNA reads TGTGCCAGCAGCCCCAGACTAGCGGGAGAGGGTGGGCAGTTCTTC. Looking up the rest from reference TRBV7-3 and TRBJ2-1 gives the full variable domain: GAGVSQTPSNKVTEKGKYVELRCDPISGHTALYWYRQSLGQGPEFLIYFQGTGAADDSGLPNDRFFAVRPEGSVSTLKIQRTERGDSAVYLCASSPRLAGEGGQFFGPGTRLTVL.

CDR3 loop: CASRAGATYEQYF. In DNA, the CDR3 is TGTGCCAGTAGGGCGGGGGCCACCTACGAGCAGTACTTC. The V gene is TRBV19, the J gene TRBJ2-7, with D perhaps TRBD2 (7 bases). The V and J ends lost 6 bases and 2 bases respectively, with 11 bases between them. CDR1 and CDR2 from the germline V gene are LNHDA and SQIVND (reference sequence). The CDR3 totals 13 residues.

V and J are TRBV27 and TRBJ2-2, with 10 positions matching TRBD2. The V segment lost 4 bases and the J segment 4 bases; nucleotides outside the gene matches: 12. CDR1 MNHEY and CDR2 SMNVEV come from the germline V gene (reference sequence). This CDR3 is built from 18 residues. The CDR3 nucleotides read TGTGCCAGCAGTTCCCGTCTAGCGGGAGTTTCTCCCACCGGGGAGCTGTTTTTT. This translates into CASSSRLAGVSPTGELFF.

The V call is TRBV7-3, the J call TRBJ1-1, with D possibly being TRBD1 (5 bases). CDR1 and CDR2 (germline): SGHTA, FQGTGA. This CDR3 region has 13 residues. With 4 bases removed from V and 2 bases from J, the gap between germline ends came to 8 bases. The CDR3: CASSYDRNTEAFF. The CDR3 DNA sequence: TGTGCCAGCAGCTACGACAGAAACACTGAAGCTTTCTTT.

The chain joins TRBV28 to TRBJ2-1; D perhaps matches TRBD2 (5 bases). CDR1 and CDR2 (germline): MDHEN, SYDVKM. V was shortened by 0 bases and J by 4 bases, with 19 bases between the two germline ends. This CDR3 is 18 amino acids long. CDR3 in amino acids: CASSLWARTGGWYNEQFF. DNA of the CDR3: TGTGCCAGCAGTTTATGGGCCAGGACTGGCGGTTGGTACAATGAGCAGTTCTTC.

This clone is a singleton in its sample. The rearrangement links TRBV25-1 to TRBJ1-1; 7 bases fit TRBD1. The trim removed 1 base at V and 4 bases at J, leaving 6 bases unmatched. This CDR3 has 15 amino acids. Germline V gene sequence: CDR1 MGHDK, CDR2 SYGVNS. The CDR3 sequence is CASSEWRGPSTEAFF. The CDR3 DNA reads TGTGCCAGCAGTGAATGGAGGGGGCCGAGCACTGAAGCTTTCTTT.

The rearrangement joins TRBV11-3 to TRBJ2-1, with 9 nucleotides matching TRBD1. The J segment lost 7 bases and the V segment lost 3 bases, leaving 4 bases of the junction unmatched. Germline-derived CDR1 and CDR2 are SGHNT and YENEEA. CDR3 length: 14 residues. This CDR3 is CASSFRDRENEQFF. Written as DNA, the CDR3 is TGTGCCAGCAGCTTCCGGGACAGGGAGAATGAGCAGTTCTTC. Using reference TRBV11-3 and TRBJ2-1 for the parts outside the CDR3, the full variable domain is EAGVVQSPRYKIIEKKQPVAFWCNPISGHNTLYWYLQNLGQGPELLIRYENEEAVDDSQLPKDRFSAERLKGVDSTLKIQPAELGDSAVYLCASSFRDRENEQFFGPGTRLTVL.

This clone occurred once. V is TRBV29-1 and J is TRBJ1-1, with D possibly TRBD1 on 6 matching bases. The ends were cut back, 5 bases at V and 0 bases at J, with 13 bases in the middle. This CDR3 is built from 14 residues. CDR1 SQVTM and CDR2 ANQGSEA come from the germline V gene. The CDR3 region has the DNA TGCAGCGTTCCTACAGGGACTATGAACACTGAAGCTTTCTTT. Its protein is CSVPTGTMNTEAFF.

Turning to this clone: One end of the junction does not line up with germline, which may come from a read error. The chain links TRBV19 to TRBJ2-1, with TRBD2 matching 13 bases. The CDR3 runs to 14 residues. The germline CDR1 and CDR2 sequences are LNHDA and SQIVND (reference sequence). The CDR3 spells CASFSRTSGSEKFF. Here the CDR3 DNA reads TGTGCCAGCTTTAGTAGGACTAGCGGGAGTGAGAAGTTCTTC.

The chain has TRBV15 and TRBJ1-3; possibly TRBD1 for D (6 bases). V was trimmed by 2 bases and J by 4 bases, leaving 15 bases between them. CDR3 length: 16 amino acids. Germline CDR1 is LNHNV and CDR2 is YYDKDF (reference sequence). CDR3 DNA sequence: TGTGCCACCAGCAGACACAGGGAGTCTTCAGGAAACACCATATATTTT. Residues: CATSRHRESSGNTIYF.

The chain has TRBV7-6 and TRBJ2-1, with a possible D match to TRBD1 (5 bases). The germline V gene has CDR1 SGHVS and CDR2 FNYEAQ. Trimming pared 1 base from V and 4 bases from J, leaving 14 bases between. There are 16 residues in the CDR3. The CDR3 reads CASSLEGQGLYNEQFF. The DNA for the CDR3 is TGTGCCAGCAGCTTAGAAGGGCAGGGCCTATACAATGAGCAGTTCTTC. The complete variable domain, with remaining parts taken from reference TRBV7-6 and TRBJ2-1, reads GAGVSQSPRYKVTKRGQDVALRCDPISGHVSLYWYRQALGQGPEFLTYFNYEAQQDKSGLPNDRFSAERPEGSISTLTIQRTEQRDSAMYRCASSLEGQGLYNEQFFGPGTRLTVL.

V is TRBV19 and J is TRBJ1-2, with D unresolved. The V end was cut by 4 bases, the J end by 4 bases, with 7 bases between. CDR3 size: 12 residues. The germline CDR1 and CDR2 sequences are LNHDA and SQIVND (reference sequence). The CDR3 bases are TGTGCCAGTAGTAAACAGTTCTATGGCTACACCTTC. Translated, it gives CASSKQFYGYTF.